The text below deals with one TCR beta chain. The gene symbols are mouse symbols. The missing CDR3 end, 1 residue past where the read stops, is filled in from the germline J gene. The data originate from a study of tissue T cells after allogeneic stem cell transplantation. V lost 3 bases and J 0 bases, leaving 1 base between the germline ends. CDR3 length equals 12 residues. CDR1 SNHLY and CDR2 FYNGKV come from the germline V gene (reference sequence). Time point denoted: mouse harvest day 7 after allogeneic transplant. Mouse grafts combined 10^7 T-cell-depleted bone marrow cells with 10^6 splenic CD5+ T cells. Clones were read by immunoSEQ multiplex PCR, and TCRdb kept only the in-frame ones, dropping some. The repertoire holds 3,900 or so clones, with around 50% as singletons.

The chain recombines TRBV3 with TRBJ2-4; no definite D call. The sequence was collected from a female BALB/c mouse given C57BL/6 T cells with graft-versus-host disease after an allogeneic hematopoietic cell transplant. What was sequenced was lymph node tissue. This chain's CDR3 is CASSFSQNTLYF. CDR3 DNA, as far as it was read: TGTGCCAGCAGCTTTAGTCAAAACACCTTGTAC.